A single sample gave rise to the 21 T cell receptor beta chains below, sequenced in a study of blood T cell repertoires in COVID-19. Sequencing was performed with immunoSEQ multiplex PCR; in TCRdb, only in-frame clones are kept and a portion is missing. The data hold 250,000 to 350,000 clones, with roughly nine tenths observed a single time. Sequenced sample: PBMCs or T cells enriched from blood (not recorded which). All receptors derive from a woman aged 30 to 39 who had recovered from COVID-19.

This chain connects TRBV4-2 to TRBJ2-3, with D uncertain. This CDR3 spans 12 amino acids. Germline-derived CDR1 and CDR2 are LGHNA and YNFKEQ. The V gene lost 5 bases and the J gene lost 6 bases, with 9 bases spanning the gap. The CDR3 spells CASSNSADTQYF. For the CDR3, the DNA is TGTGCCAGCAGCAACTCCGCGGATACGCAGTATTTT.

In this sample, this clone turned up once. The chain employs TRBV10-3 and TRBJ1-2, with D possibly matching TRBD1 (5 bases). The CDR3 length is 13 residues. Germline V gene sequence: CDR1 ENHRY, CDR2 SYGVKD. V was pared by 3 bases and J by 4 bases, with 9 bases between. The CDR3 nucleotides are TGTGCCATCAGTGAAACAGGTGCCTATGGCTACACCTTC. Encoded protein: CAISETGAYGYTF.

CDR3 protein: CASSPAGTDTQYF. DNA for the CDR3: TGTGCCAGCAGCCCGGCAGGGACAGATACGCAGTATTTT. This chain uses TRBV3-1 (or the pseudogene TRBV3-2) with TRBJ2-3, with D maybe TRBD1 (5 bases). Looked up from germline, CDR1 is LGHDT and CDR2 is YNNKEL (reference sequence). Trimming shortened V by 4 bases and J by 3 bases, and 8 bases separated the two germline ends. The CDR3 runs 13 residues.

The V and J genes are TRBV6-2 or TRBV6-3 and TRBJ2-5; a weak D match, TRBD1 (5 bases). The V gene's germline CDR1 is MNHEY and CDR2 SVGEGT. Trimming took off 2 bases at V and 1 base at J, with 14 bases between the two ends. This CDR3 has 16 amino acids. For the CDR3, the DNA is TGTGCCAGCAGTTACGGGCAGGGCTTTTTCCAAGAGACCCAGTACTTC. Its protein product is CASSYGQGFFQETQYF.

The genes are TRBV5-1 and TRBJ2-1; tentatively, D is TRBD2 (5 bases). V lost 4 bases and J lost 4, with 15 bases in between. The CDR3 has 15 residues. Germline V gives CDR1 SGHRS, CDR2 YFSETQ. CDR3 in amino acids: CASSTLAPTYNEQFF. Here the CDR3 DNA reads TGCGCCAGCAGCACCCTAGCCCCAACGTACAATGAGCAGTTCTTC.

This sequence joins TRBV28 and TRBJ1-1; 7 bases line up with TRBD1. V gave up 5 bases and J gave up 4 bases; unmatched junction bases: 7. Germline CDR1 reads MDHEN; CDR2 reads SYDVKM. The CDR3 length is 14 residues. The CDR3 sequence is CASSPGQVGTEAFF. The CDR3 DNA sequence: TGTGCCAGCAGTCCCGGACAGGTTGGCACTGAAGCTTTCTTT.

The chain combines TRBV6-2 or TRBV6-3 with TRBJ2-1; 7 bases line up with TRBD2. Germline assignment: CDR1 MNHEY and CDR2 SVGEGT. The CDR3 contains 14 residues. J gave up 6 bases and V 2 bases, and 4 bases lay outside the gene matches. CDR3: CASSYLTSANEQFF. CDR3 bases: TGTGCCAGCAGTTACCTAACTAGCGCCAATGAGCAGTTCTTC.

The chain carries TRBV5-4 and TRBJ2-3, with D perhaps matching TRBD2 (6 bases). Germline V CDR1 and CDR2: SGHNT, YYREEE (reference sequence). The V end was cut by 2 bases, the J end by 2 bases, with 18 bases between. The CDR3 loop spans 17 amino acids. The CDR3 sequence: CASSFDLAEPHTDTQYF. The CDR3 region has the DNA TGTGCCAGCAGCTTCGATTTAGCGGAACCTCACACAGATACGCAGTATTTT.

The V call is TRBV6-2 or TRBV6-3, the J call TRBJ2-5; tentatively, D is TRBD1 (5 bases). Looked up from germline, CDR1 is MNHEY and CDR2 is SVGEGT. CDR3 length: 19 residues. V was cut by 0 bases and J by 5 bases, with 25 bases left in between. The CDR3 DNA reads TGTGCCAGCAGTTACTCTTCCCATGAGCCCCATACCAACAGGGAGACCCAGTACTTC. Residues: CASSYSSHEPHTNRETQYF.

CDR3 loop: CASSLHLGAGVGEQYF. DNA of the CDR3: TGTGCCAGCAGTTTGCATTTGGGGGCGGGAGTAGGGGAGCAGTACTTC. The J gene is TRBJ2-7, the V gene TRBV28; a possible D gene is TRBD2 (7 bases). Germline V gene lookup returns CDR1 MDHEN and CDR2 SYDVKM. The length of the CDR3 is 16 residues. Trimming took 3 bases from V and 7 from J, leaving 22 bases between them.

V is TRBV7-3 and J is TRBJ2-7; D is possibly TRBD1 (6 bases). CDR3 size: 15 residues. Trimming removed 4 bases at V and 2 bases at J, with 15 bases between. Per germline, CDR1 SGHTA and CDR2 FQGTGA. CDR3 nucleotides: TGTGCCAGCAGCTCCAGACCGGGACAACCCTACGAGCAGTACTTC. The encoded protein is CASSSRPGQPYEQYF.

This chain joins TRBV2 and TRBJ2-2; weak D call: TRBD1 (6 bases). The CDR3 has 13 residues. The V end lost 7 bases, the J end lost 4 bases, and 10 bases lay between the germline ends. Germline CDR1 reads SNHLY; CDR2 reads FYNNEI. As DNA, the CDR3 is TGTGCCAGCAAAACAGGGATCACCGGGGAGCTGTTTTTT. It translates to CASKTGITGELFF.

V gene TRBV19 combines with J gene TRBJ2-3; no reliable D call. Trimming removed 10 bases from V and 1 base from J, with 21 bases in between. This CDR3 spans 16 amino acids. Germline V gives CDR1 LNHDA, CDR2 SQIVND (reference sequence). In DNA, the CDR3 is TGTGCCACCCAACCCACATTGGGCGCCCGCACAGATACGCAGTATTTT. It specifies CATQPTLGARTDTQYF.

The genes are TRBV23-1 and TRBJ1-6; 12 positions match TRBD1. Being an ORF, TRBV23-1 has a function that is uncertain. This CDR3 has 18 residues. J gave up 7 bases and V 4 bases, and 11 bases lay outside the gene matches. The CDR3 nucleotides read TGCGCCAGCAGTCCACTACCCGGGACAGGGGGCTTGAATTCACCCCTCCACTTT. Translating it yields CASSPLPGTGGLNSPLHF.

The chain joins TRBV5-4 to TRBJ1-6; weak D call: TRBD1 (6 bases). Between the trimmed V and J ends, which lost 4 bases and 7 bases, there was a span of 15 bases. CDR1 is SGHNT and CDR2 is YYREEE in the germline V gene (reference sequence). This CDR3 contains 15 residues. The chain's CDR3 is CASSPTGIGNSPLHF. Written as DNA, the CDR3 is TGTGCCAGCAGCCCCACAGGGATAGGCAATTCACCCCTCCACTTT.

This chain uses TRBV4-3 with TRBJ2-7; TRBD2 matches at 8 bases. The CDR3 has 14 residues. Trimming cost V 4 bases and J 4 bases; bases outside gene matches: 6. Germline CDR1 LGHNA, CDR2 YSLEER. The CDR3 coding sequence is TGCGCCAGCAGCCCCACTAGCGGAGATTACGAGCAGTACTTC. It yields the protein CASSPTSGDYEQYF.

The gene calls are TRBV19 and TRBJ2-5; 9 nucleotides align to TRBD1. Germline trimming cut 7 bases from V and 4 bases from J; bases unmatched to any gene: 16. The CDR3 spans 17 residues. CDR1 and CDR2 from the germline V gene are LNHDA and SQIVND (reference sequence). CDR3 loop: CASKVGTGYGEGETQYF. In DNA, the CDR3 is TGTGCCAGTAAGGTCGGGACAGGGTATGGGGAAGGAGAGACCCAGTACTTC.

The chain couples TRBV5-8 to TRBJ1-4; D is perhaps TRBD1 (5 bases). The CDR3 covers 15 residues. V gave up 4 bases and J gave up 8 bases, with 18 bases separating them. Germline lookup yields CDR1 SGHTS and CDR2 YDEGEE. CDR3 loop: CASSPGTEGREKLFF. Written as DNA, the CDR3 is TGTGCCAGCAGCCCAGGGACGGAGGGGAGAGAAAAACTGTTTTTT.

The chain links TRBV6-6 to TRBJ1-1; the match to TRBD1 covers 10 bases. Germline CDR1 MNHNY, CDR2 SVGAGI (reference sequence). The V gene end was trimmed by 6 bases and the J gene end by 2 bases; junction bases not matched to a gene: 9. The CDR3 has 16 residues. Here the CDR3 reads CASRETGGNFNTEAFF. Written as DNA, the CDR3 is TGTGCCAGCAGAGAGACAGGGGGCAATTTTAACACTGAAGCTTTCTTT.

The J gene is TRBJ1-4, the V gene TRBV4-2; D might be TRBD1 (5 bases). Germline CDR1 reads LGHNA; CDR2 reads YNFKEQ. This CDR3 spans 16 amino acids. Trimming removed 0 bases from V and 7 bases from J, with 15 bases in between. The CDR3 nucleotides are TGTGCCAGCAGCCAAGATAGGGGACTGGTGCTTGAAAAACTGTTTTTT. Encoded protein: CASSQDRGLVLEKLFF.

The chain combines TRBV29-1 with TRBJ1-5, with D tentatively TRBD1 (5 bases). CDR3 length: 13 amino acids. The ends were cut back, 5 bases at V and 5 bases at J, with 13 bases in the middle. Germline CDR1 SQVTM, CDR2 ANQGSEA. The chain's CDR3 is CSVQGPLDQPQHF. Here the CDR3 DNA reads TGCAGCGTTCAGGGTCCCCTCGATCAGCCCCAGCATTTT.